What follows is one TCR beta chain and its context. The target antigen is unknown. PCR amplification relied on 60 Vbeta primers (plus 13 Jbeta primers). Clones were read by immunoSEQ multiplex PCR, and TCRdb kept only the in-frame ones, dropping some. The table records approximately 150,000 clones, approximately 72% of them present only once. The entry originates in a study of cytomegalovirus exposure and HLA in healthy donors. Study-wide points: A later analysis showed that HLA-associated TCR beta chains had undergone more clonal expansion than equally common others. A missense variant in DCLRE1C was later tied to TCR beta V- and J-gene trimming.

This receptor was taken from a woman aged 55-69 years in good health and CMV-seronegative. The sequencing sample was made of PBMCs.

The chain's CDR3 is CASSLGQVNEQYF. In DNA, the CDR3 is TGCGCCAGCAGCTTGGGGCAGGTTAACGAGCAGTACTTC. This chain joins TRBV5-1 and TRBJ2-7; D is unresolved. This CDR3 has 13 residues. Trimming left V 0 bases short and J 5 bases short, with 9 bases between. CDR1 and CDR2 from the germline V gene are SGHRS and YFSETQ.